This T cell receptor beta chain was identified in a study of blood T cell repertoires in COVID-19. About the research overall: The United States, Italy and Spain supplied acute and convalescent COVID-19 samples. Sample material is recorded as cDNA or gDNA derived from T cells, B-cell-depleted T cells, or PBMCs.

This CDR3 has 14 amino acids. Germline V lookup: CDR1 LNHDA, CDR2 SQIVND (reference sequence). The V end was cut by 2 bases, the J end by 2 bases, with 6 bases between. How the authors handled the data: Reference gene primer amplification gave estimated nucleated cell counts. Data came from immunoSEQ multiplex PCR; TCRdb stores just in-frame clones and leaves some out. Clone size and V and J calls were adopted from that table, with D and trimming inferred from the DNA. The data contain roughly 260,000 clones, roughly nine tenths of them singletons. The origin of this receptor is a man aged 60 to 75 who had recovered from COVID-19. The sequencing input was peripheral blood. The rearrangement uses TRBV19 and TRBJ1-4; D remains unclear. The CDR3 protein is CASSIWETNEKLFF. The DNA for the CDR3 is TGTGCCAGTAGTATATGGGAGACTAATGAAAAACTGTTTTTT.